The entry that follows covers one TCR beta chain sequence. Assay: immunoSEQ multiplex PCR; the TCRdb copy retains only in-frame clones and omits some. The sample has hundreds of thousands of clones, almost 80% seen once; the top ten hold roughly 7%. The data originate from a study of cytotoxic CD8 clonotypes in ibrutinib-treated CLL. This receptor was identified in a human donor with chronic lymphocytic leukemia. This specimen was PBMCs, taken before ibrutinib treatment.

The CDR3 DNA sequence: TGTGCCAGCAGGGAAGGACAGGGGTACTCCTACGAGCAGTACTTC. It is translated as CASREGQGYSYEQYF. This chain uses TRBV5-5 with TRBJ2-7; 9 bases map to TRBD1. Trimming cost V 5 bases and J 0 bases; bases outside gene matches: 6. The CDR3 totals 15 residues. Looked up from germline, CDR1 is SGHKS and CDR2 is YYEKEE (reference sequence).